Given below is one TCR beta chain in context. Its antigen target is currently unknown. Base qualities are not provided; no much larger clone lies one nucleotide away. The germline V gene sets CDR1 to SGHRS and CDR2 to YFSETQ. From the cysteine up to the phenylalanine, the CDR3 has a length of 17 residues. Only CDR3 DNA remains: 51 bases, in frame from the first base. Trimming costs V 1 base and J 1 base, and their ends lie 16 bases apart. The method behind the library was the immunoSEQ multiplex PCR assay. The multiplex PCR relied on a mix of 60 forward primers for TCR Vbeta segments and 13 reverse primers for TCR Jbeta segments. The CDR3 region of rearranged TCR beta genes was amplified from genomic DNA by a multiplex PCR assay. The Illumina HiSeq System was used to sequence the amplified TCR beta libraries as 87-base-pair reads. Per the original workflow: Across the 666 repertoires, a later analysis counted roughly 77 million unique TCR beta chains, roughly 11 million of which were shared by at least two donors. Raw reads were error-corrected and collapsed into unique sequences by a nearest-neighbor algorithm in which closely related sequences were merged to remove PCR and sequencing errors. To assign V, D and J gene segments, CDR3 sequences were aligned to IMGT reference sequences. Each retained sequence needed at least a six-nucleotide match to both a V gene segment and a J gene segment. Rearrangements were classified as productive when the CDR3 lacked stop codons and remained in frame with V and J, and all other rearrangements were classified as non-productive. CDR3 was defined by IMGT convention, running from the second conserved V-encoded cysteine to the conserved J-encoded phenylalanine. The earlier analysis of approximately 500 of the donors excluded sequences that lacked an unambiguous match to a single V gene segment. In an earlier analysis of several hundred of the donors, a V segment was called functional when productive rearrangements were above 56.7%, and segregating when the standard deviation between donors exceeded 5%. A statistical classification framework was developed to diagnose cytomegalovirus status using the catalog of TCR beta chain sequences. In a later analysis, V and J genes were assigned by comparing TCR nucleotide sequences against IMGT/GENE-DB human TR gene sequences. A later analysis assigned CDR3 sequences and most-parsimonious VDJ recombination scenarios with the TCRdist pipeline. In a later analysis, each TCR beta chain was defined by its CDR3 amino acid sequence together with its V-gene family, and reads without a unique V-gene family were excluded. As a way to deal with suspected cross-contamination and a sequencing artifact, a later analysis dropped more than 500 nucleotide sequences that were highly shared and had low generation probability. For each public chain, a later analysis derived a clonal expansion index from normalized ranks of inferred template counts within each repertoire. Generation probabilities in a later analysis came from a VDJ recombination model fitted to out-of-frame rearrangements, and those results were checked against IGoR. In a later analysis, hypergeometric tests were used to score TCR-TCR, TCR-HLA and TCR-CMV co-occurrence, with a repertoire-size bias correction applied to TCR pairs. To estimate false discovery rates, a later analysis permuted the HLA or CMV assignments 20 times. In a later analysis, co-occurring TCRs were grouped using DBSCAN, with TCRdist sequence similarity added in when clustering inside HLA-allele-positive subsets. Repertoires with fewer than 30,000 or more than 120,000 public chains were left out of co-occurrence clustering, as were about five repertoires with anomalous nucleotide sharing. TCRdb took over this immuneACCESS table, retaining in-frame rearrangements with V and J assigned. Such tables are incomplete; in checked studies, under half of the missing clones stem from an unresolved V gene, and the remainder is unexplained. D and trimming come from the DNA, and the V and J calls and clone size come from that table. Across this sample there are 110,000 to 150,000 clones, with about 80% seen only once. The top ten clonotypes cover less than 2% of the sample.

The cohort comprised 670 or so healthy bone marrow donors. Cohort members were all nominally healthy when sampled, although unrecorded immune exposures were likely present. The donor tested CMV seronegative, placing the donor among the approximately 360 seronegative members of the cohort. A peripheral blood sample was collected from each donor, and TCR beta sequencing was performed on peripheral blood mononuclear cells. Genomic DNA extraction from the blood cell samples was performed with the Qiagen DNeasy Blood Extraction Kit. The sample is drawn from a study of cytomegalovirus exposure and HLA in healthy donors (dated by TCRdb to about 2017). As for the study more broadly: In an earlier analysis of fewer than 750 of the donors, 250 to 300 Gb of sequence data and 95 million to 130 million unique TCR beta sequences from about 180 million T cells were reported. An early release covering about 600 HLA-typed donors comprised about 300 gigabases of sequencing data and some 79 million unique TCR sequences. Among the roughly 430 genotyped donors, around 81% belonged to the genetic ancestry cluster associated with self-reported Caucasian donors. The study aimed to test whether cataloging public T cell receptors could reveal signatures of past pathogen exposure. The study used immunosequencing to profile the T cell repertoires of under 700 subjects and linked those repertoires to cytomegalovirus serostatus. Besides the first cohort of approximately 670 subjects, a separate validation cohort made up of 120 different subjects was used. To predict cytomegalovirus infection status, the study brought together high-throughput TCR immunosequencing, statistical association of individual TCRs with disease status, and machine learning. A later analysis re-examined previously published TCR beta repertoires from more than 650 donors and added high-resolution HLA genotyping to investigate patterns of TCR occurrence. The later analysis used no new phenotypic data to find candidate immune exposures, relying instead on TCR beta sequences and their occurrence across donors. An earlier analysis of more than 450 of the donors used high-throughput TCR beta sequencing to judge whether each TCR beta V gene segment behaved as functional or pseudogenic. Donor age, sex, ethnicity and CMV serostatus were compiled alongside the repertoire data. Genome-wide SNP genotypes for about 65% of the 666 donors were used in a later genetic analysis, which treated that subset as a discovery cohort. All discovery cohort repertoires had been generated on a single sequencing platform. HLA typing covered class I and class II loci at four-digit resolution. Typing coverage differed by locus: A, B, C, DRB1 and DQB1 were typed in about 620-630 donors, DQA1 in about 560, DPA1 in nearly 610, and DPB1 in 472. About five DR-DQ haplotypes were treated as single units for association and clustering because of strong linkage in the cohort. Among some 400 genotyped donors of the cohort, an average of approximately 200,000 unique TCR beta nucleotide sequences was sequenced per donor, of which about 19% were non-productive. Broader findings and caveats from the paper: According to a later analysis, TCR association rates differed among HLA loci, with DRB1 alleles showing the most associated TCRs and HLA-C alleles showing the fewest. Specific HLA alleles were associated with 15,000 to 20,000 TCR beta sequences at a false discovery rate of 0.05 in a later analysis. In a later genetic analysis, a missense DCLRE1C variant was associated with V-gene and J-gene trimming of TCR beta chains, and the association was replicated in an independent cohort. Correlated functional status among segregating V segments might be attributable to linkage disequilibrium, but an unknown experimental factor could not be ruled out. It was suggested by the authors that the approach could potentially be generalized to other disease states and immunological phenotypes. Assigning TCR associations to individual alleles was difficult when HLA alleles, especially DR and DQ, strongly co-occurred. A later analysis reported that several top co-occurrence clusters appeared linked to parvovirus B19, influenza, CMV and Epstein-Barr virus. An earlier analysis of approximately 530 of the donors showed that most TCR beta V segments appeared in productive rearrangements either about 87% or about 30% of the time, which broadly matched IMGT annotations. CMV serostatus was the only immune exposure information available for the cohort. In a later analysis, most CMV-associated TCR beta chains were found to appear HLA-restricted, with HLA associations seemingly driven largely by CMV exposure. Only TCR beta chains were sequenced in this cohort, and the absence of alpha or paired-chain data limited detectable features. In vitro tests confirmed that a few of the cytomegalovirus-associated TCR beta chains recognize cytomegalovirus antigens. Presence/absence analyses assumed roughly uniform sequencing depth across donors, an assumption that may not hold. In both the original and validation cohorts, the classifier was reported to diagnose cytomegalovirus status with high specificity and sensitivity. Because some donors lacked HLA typing at each locus, the association tests relied only on the typed subset. In a later analysis, HLA-associated TCR beta chains showed more clonal expansion and lower generation probabilities than non-associated chains that were equally common. The sequencing pipeline was judged likely to have produced a cluster of highly shared sequence variants as a technical artifact. A further reported finding was that TCR beta sequences accurately predicted the HLA-A and HLA-B alleles for most subjects in the first cohort. Because counts were too low, roughly 18 rarely observed V segments, including chromosome 9 orphons, were left out of the earlier analysis of 500 to 650 of the donors. Most TCR sequences were seen in very few donors, while some public TCRs were found in many individuals. In a later genetic analysis, fewer N-insertions in productive TCRs were reported among donors in an Asian-associated ancestry cluster than the roughly 640-donor mean. Some IMGT-functional V segments, including TRBV6-2 and TRBV6-3, could not be distinguished by the 87-base-pair reads and were therefore excluded. A total of 150 to 200 TCR beta chains were listed by the study as associated with cytomegalovirus.

The sequenced sample was PBMCs. The TCR sequence derives from a woman aged 30 to 39 in good health and CMV-seronegative. The chain is encoded by TRBV5-1 joined to TRBJ2-3, and TRBD2 may be the D gene, going by 5 matching bases. The CDR3 corresponds to CASSLPGEHGGTDTQYF. The nucleotide sequence is TGCGCCAGCAGCTTGCCCGGGGAACACGGAGGCACAGATACGCAGTATTTT.